This TCR beta chain was sequenced for a study of blood T cell repertoires in COVID-19. Study at large: Both acute and convalescent COVID-19 samples were obtained from the United States, Italy and Spain. Sources were T cells, B-cell-depleted T cells, or PBMCs; the material itself was cDNA or gDNA.

Clinical history as reported by participants underpinned cohort assignment. The study counted Cohort 3 donors as recovered given two negative PCRs, clearance, or symptom resolution. The CDR3 spans 15 residues. Unmatched junction bases numbered 4, after V lost 5 bases and J lost 4 bases. The V gene's germline CDR1 is MNHEY and CDR2 SVGEGT. The data were produced by immunoSEQ multiplex PCR, yet TCRdb's version contains in-frame clones alone and is incomplete. Among some 50,000 clones listed, about 88% were seen once. The receptor comes from a woman in her forties or fifties who had recovered from COVID-19. The chain joins TRBV6-2 or TRBV6-3 to TRBJ2-3; the match to TRBD1 covers 12 bases. Sequencing input: PBMCs or T cells enriched from blood (not recorded which). The CDR3, as DNA: TGTGCCAGCAGTAGGGACAGGGGGCCGGCAGATACGCAGTATTTT. It codes for CASSRDRGPADTQYF.